The 12 T cell receptor delta chains below were found in one sample sequenced in a study of γδ T cells in repeated Plasmodium falciparum infection. Bulk repertoires came from Vgamma9/Vdelta2+ or Vdelta2-negative gammadelta T cells flow-sorted from PBMC. TCRdb used CATT to re-call clones from the multiplex PCR reads. The sample carries 85,000 to 100,000 delta-chain clones, 0.85% to 1% recorded once. Sequenced sample: gamma-delta T cells from blood. The source is a pool of human donors (malaria-infected and uninfected, not separated).

This clone was seen a handful of times. This likely stems from a read error, as it lies one base from a far larger clone. The same CDR3 arises from other DNA sequences in this sample as well. The V gene is TRDV1, the J gene TRDJ1; TRDD3 matches 10 bases. The J gene, absent from TCRdb, was called here by matching the DNA to germline. Looked up from germline, CDR1 is TSWWSYY and CDR2 is QGS. This CDR3 comprises 18 residues. V shed 3 bases, J shed 0 bases, and the junction held 10 bases outside the gene matches. CDR3 sequence: CALGEKIGGYKYTDKLIF. CDR3 sequence (DNA): TGTGCTCTTGGGGAGAAAATTGGGGGATACAAGTACACCGATAAACTCATCTTT.

Comments on this clone: The protein recorded in TCRdb matches a much larger clone and deviates from this DNA's translation at residue 7, suggesting a read error; the protein here is obtained by translating the DNA. This rearrangement joins TRDV1 to TRDJ1; D tentatively fits TRDD2 or TRDD3 (6 bases each). With 5 bases removed from V and 9 bases from J, the gap between germline ends came to 25 bases. In germline, CDR1 is TSWWSYY, CDR2 QGS. The length of the CDR3 is 16 residues. CDR3 region: CALGNFLRYWVGELIF. The CDR3 DNA reads as TGTGCTCTTGGGAACTTCCTGAGGTACTGGGTTGGGGAACTCATCTTT.

This clone was seen repeatedly, ten times or more. CDR3 amino acids: CALGELDPGDLSEVLIF. In nucleotides, the CDR3 is TGTGCTCTTGGGGAACTAGACCCCGGGGATCTAAGTGAGGTACTCATCTTT. The chain joins TRDV1 to TRDJ1, with a possible D match to TRDD3 (6 bases). Per germline, CDR1 TSWWSYY and CDR2 QGS. The V and J ends lost 0 bases and 10 bases respectively, with 24 bases between them. The CDR3 has 17 amino acids.

This clone was counted only a few times. TCRdb assigns this DNA the protein of a much larger clone, which departs from its translation at residue 6; this likely reflects a read error, and the protein shown comes from translating the DNA. V is TRDV2 and J is TRDJ1, with unresolved D. TCRdb records no J gene; here it was assigned by comparing the DNA to germline. Between the trimmed V and J ends, which lost 3 bases and 2 bases, there was a span of 12 bases. Looked up from germline, CDR1 is GEAIGNYY and CDR2 is EKD. The CDR3 is 14 amino acids. The CDR3 nucleotides read TGTGCCTGTGACCCTGAAACGGGGACCGATAAACTCATCTTT. It translates to CACDPETGTDKLIF.

A few counts support this clone. The protein TCRdb lists belongs to a much larger clone and differs from this DNA's translation at residue 19, which points to a read error; the protein shown is made from the DNA. The V gene corresponds to TRDV1; no J gene was called; TRDD3 is the table's D call and was not checked against the DNA. Germline V gene lookup returns CDR1 TSWWSYY and CDR2 QGS. CDR3 length: 20 residues. This CDR3 reads CALGELPGAAGGRYTDKLTF. In DNA, the CDR3 is TGTGCTCTTGGGGAACTCCCCGGGGCCGCTGGGGGACGATACACCGATAAACTCACCTTT.

On this clone: A read error is the likely source, as a far larger clone sits one nucleotide away. Other DNA variants within this sample encode the same CDR3. The DNA for the CDR3 is TGTGCTCTTGGGGATCTCAACTGGCCTCACAAGTACACCGATAAACTCATCTTT. Translation gives CALGDLNWPHKYTDKLIF. V and J are TRDV1 and TRDJ1; perhaps TRDD3 as D (5 bases). The J gene, not given by TCRdb, was assigned here from a germline match of the nucleotide sequence. Germline CDR1 TSWWSYY, CDR2 QGS. The CDR3 is made up of 18 amino acids. The V end lost 3 bases, the J end lost 0 bases, and 20 bases lay between the germline ends.

Details on this clone: This DNA's translation differs at residue 5 from TCRdb's protein, which comes from a much larger clone; a read error is likely, and the protein shown is translated from the DNA. The V call is TRDV2, the J call TRDJ1, with 7 nucleotides matching TRDD3. The CDR3 covers 18 residues. Germline V gene lookup returns CDR1 GEAIGNYY and CDR2 EKD. The V segment lost 3 bases and the J segment 0 bases; nucleotides outside the gene matches: 15. As DNA, the CDR3 is TGTGCCTGTGACTCTCTTGTACTGGGGCCCCGGGACACCGATAAACTCATCTTT. Protein product: CACDSLVLGPRDTDKLIF.

This clone appeared a few times. TCRdb's entry gives the protein of a much larger clone, which mismatches this DNA's translation at residue 18, likely from a read error; the protein reported here is translated from the DNA. The gene calls are TRDV1 and TRDJ1, with a possible D match to TRDD3 (8 bases). Matching the DNA to germline supplied the J gene, which TCRdb does not give. The V gene's germline CDR1 is TSWWSYY and CDR2 QGS. V was shortened by 5 bases and J by 7 bases, with 41 bases between the two germline ends. The CDR3 contains 22 residues. The CDR3 here is CALGSLIPSSLNWGSPPGKLIF. As DNA, the CDR3 is TGTGCTCTTGGGTCTCTGATTCCTTCCTCCCTAAACTGGGGGTCTCCTCCCGGTAAACTCATCTTT.

This clone was seen a few times. The TCRdb record carries a much larger clone's protein, which differs from this DNA's translation at residue 11; a read error is the likely cause, and the protein listed here is the DNA translation. The chain uses TRDV1 and TRDJ1, with a possible D match to TRDD3 (5 bases). The CDR3 has 15 residues. Germline-derived CDR1 and CDR2 are TSWWSYY and QGS. The DNA for the CDR3 is TGTGCTCTTGGGGAATTGGGGTTTTACACCGGTAAACTCATCTTT. Amino acid sequence: CALGELGFYTGKLIF.

As regards this clone: TCRdb's protein, taken from a much larger clone, differs from this DNA's translation at residue 23, likely owing to a read error; the protein displayed comes from the DNA. A V gene of TRDV1 was called, but no J gene was assigned; the table calls TRDD3, which could not be checked here. This CDR3 has 24 amino acids. From germline, CDR1 is TSWWSYY and CDR2 QGS. CDR3 in amino acids: CALGERFVGLPTLGDKGLSDKLTF. The CDR3, as DNA: TGTGCTCTTGGGGAACGGTTTGTAGGCCTTCCTACTCTGGGGGATAAGGGTCTATCCGATAAACTCACCTTT.

This clone was seen more than once but under ten times. A far larger clone is off by one base, so a read error is likely. This sample also contains other DNA sequences that code for the same CDR3. V is TRDV1 and J is TRDJ1; TRDD3 matches 13 bases. This CDR3 region has 26 residues. Germline trimming cut 6 bases from V and 1 base from J; bases unmatched to any gene: 35. Germline assignment: CDR1 TSWWSYY and CDR2 QGS. In nucleotides, the CDR3 is TGTGCTCTTGGAGAAAGGAGGGGCCTTCCTACGATTGGGTACTGGGGGATACGGAAGATCACCGATAAACTCATCTTT. It translates to CALGERRGLPTIGYWGIRKITDKLIF.

Details on this clone: The protein given by TCRdb reflects a much larger clone and differs at residue 5 from this DNA's translation, likely from a read error; the protein shown is the DNA's translation. The chain employs TRDV2 and TRDJ1; possibly TRDD3 for D (6 bases). The J gene, absent from TCRdb, was called here by matching the DNA to germline. The CDR3 covers 16 residues. V lost 3 bases to trimming and J lost 0 bases, with 16 bases between them. Germline-derived CDR1 and CDR2 are GEAIGNYY and EKD. The CDR3 spells CACDEVGVLYTDKLIF. The CDR3 DNA reads as TGTGCCTGTGACGAGGTGGGGGTTCTCTACACCGATAAACTCATCTTT.